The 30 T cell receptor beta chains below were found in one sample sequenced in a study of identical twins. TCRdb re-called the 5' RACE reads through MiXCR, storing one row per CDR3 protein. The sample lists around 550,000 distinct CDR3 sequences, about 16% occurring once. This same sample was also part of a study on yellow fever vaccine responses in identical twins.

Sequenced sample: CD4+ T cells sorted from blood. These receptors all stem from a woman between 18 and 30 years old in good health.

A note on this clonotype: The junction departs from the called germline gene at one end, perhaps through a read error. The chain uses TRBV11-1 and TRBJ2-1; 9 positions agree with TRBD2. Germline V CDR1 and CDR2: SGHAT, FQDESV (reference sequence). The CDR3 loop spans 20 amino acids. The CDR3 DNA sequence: TGTGCCAGCAGCTTAGGACGGGGGCTAGCGGGGCGAAGCTCCTTCAATGAGCAGTTCTTC. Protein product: CASSLGRGLAGRSSFNEQFF.

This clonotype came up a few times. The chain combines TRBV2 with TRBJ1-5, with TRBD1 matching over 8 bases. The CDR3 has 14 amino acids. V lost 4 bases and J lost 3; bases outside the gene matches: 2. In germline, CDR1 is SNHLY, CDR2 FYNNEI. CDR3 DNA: TGTGCCAGCAGTGCACAGGGGGTCAATCAGCCCCAGCATTTT. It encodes CASSAQGVNQPQHF.

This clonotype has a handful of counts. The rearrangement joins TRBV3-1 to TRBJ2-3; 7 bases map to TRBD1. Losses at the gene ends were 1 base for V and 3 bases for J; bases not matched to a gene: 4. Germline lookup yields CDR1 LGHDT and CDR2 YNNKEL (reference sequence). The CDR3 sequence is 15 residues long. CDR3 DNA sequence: TGTGCCAGCAGCCAAGTAGGGGGCCGGACAGATACGCAGTATTTT. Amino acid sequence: CASSQVGGRTDTQYF.

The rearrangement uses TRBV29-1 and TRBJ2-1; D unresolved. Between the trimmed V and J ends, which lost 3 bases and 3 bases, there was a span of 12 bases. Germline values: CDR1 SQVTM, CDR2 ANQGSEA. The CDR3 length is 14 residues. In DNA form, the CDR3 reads TGCAGCGTTGATGAGGTATGGGGCTACAATGAGCAGTTCTTC. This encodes CSVDEVWGYNEQFF.

The CDR3 DNA is TGTGCCAGTATGGACATCGGGGCAGACTCCTACGAGCAGTACTTC. Translation gives CASMDIGADSYEQYF. The chain carries TRBV19 and TRBJ2-7, with D perhaps being TRBD1 or TRBD2 (5 bases each). The length of the CDR3 is 15 residues. Germline V CDR1 and CDR2: LNHDA, SQIVND (reference sequence). The germline V and J ends were trimmed by 7 bases and 0 bases, with 16 bases remaining between them.

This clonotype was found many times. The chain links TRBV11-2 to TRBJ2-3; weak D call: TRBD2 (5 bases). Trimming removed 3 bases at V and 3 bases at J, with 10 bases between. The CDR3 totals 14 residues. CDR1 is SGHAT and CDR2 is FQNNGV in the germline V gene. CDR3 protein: CASSFSGVTDTQYF. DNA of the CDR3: TGTGCCAGCAGCTTCTCCGGGGTGACAGATACGCAGTATTTT.

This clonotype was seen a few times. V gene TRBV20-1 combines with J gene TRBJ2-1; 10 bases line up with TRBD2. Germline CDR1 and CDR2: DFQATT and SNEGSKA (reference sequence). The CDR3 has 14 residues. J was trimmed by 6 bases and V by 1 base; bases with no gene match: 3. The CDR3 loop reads CSARGGLAINEQFF. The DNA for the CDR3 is TGCAGTGCTAGAGGGGGACTAGCGATCAATGAGCAGTTCTTC.

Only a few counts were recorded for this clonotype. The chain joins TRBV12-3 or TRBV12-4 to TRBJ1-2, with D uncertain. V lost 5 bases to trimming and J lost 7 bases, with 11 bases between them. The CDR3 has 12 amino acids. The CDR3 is CASSLWGGGYTF. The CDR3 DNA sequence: TGTGCCAGCAGTCTTTGGGGAGGTGGCTACACCTTC.

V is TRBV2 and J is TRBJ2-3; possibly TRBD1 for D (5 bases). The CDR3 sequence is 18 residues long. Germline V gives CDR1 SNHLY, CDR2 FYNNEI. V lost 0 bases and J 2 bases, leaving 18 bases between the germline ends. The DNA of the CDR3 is TGTGCCAGCAGTGAAGCCTTCGTGGGGCAGGGTTTCACAGATACGCAGTATTTT. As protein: CASSEAFVGQGFTDTQYF.

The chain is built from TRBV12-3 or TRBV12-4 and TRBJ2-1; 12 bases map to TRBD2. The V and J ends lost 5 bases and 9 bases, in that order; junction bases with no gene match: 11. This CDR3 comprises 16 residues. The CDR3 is CASSPRGLAGGGEQFF. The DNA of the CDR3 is TGTGCCAGCAGTCCCCGTGGGCTAGCGGGAGGGGGTGAGCAGTTCTTC.

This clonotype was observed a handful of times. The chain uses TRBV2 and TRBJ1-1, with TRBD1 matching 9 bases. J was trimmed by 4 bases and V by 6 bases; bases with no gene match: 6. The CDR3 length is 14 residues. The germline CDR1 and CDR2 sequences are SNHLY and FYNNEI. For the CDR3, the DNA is TGTGCCAGCAGACAGGGGGCGGGTTTCACTGAAGCTTTCTTT. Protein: CASRQGAGFTEAFF.

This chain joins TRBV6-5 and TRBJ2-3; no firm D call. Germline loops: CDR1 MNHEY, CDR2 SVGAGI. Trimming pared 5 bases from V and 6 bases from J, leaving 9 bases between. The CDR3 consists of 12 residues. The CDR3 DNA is TGTGCCAGCAGTACCGAAGGGGATACGCAGTATTTT. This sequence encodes CASSTEGDTQYF.

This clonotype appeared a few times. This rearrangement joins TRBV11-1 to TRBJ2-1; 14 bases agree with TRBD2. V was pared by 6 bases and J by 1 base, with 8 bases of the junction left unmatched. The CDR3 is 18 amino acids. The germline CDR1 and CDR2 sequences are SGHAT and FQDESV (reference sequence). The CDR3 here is CASRPGLAGVMSYNEQFF. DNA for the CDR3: TGTGCCAGCAGGCCGGGACTAGCGGGAGTTATGTCCTACAATGAGCAGTTCTTC. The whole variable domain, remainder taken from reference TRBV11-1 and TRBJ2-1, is EAEVAQSPRYKITEKSQAVAFWCDPISGHATLYWYRQILGQGPELLVQFQDESVVDDSQLPKDRFSAERLKGVDSTLKIQPAELGDSAMYLCASRPGLAGVMSYNEQFFGPGTRLTVL.

CDR3 DNA: TGTGCCAGCATCCAGGGCGGGAGTGGCTACACAGATACGCAGTATTTT. Amino acid sequence: CASIQGGSGYTDTQYF. The chain links TRBV28 to TRBJ2-3; 7 nucleotides line up with TRBD2. Trimming removed 7 bases from V and 2 bases from J; junction bases left unmatched: 12. CDR1 is MDHEN and CDR2 is SYDVKM in the germline V gene. This CDR3 comprises 16 residues.

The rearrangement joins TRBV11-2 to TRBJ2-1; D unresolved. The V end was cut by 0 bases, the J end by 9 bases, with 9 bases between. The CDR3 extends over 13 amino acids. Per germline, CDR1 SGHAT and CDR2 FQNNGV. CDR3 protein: CASSLERQSEQFF. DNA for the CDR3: TGTGCCAGCAGCTTAGAACGGCAGAGTGAGCAGTTCTTC.

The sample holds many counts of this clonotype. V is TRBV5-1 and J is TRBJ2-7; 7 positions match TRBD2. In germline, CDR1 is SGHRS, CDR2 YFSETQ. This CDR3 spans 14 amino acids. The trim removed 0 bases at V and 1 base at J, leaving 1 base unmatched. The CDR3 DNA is TGCGCCAGCAGCTTGGAGCGGGGATCCTACGAGCAGTACTTC. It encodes CASSLERGSYEQYF.

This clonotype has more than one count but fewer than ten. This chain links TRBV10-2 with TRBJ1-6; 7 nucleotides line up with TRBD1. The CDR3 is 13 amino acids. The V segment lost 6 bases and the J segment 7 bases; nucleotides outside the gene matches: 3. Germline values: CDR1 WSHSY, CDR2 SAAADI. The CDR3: CASSTGENSPLHF. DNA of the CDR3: TGCGCCAGCAGCACAGGGGAGAATTCACCCCTCCACTTT.

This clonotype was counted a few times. As DNA, the CDR3 is TGTGCCAGCAGCTTACGACGGGGACTAGACGAGCAGTACTTC. Translating gives CASSLRRGLDEQYF. This chain connects TRBV7-9 to TRBJ2-7; 8 nucleotides align to TRBD2. The CDR3 extends over 14 amino acids. With 2 bases clipped from V and 5 bases from J, the junction kept 5 bases outside the gene matches. Germline V CDR1 and CDR2: SEHNR, FQNEAQ (reference sequence).

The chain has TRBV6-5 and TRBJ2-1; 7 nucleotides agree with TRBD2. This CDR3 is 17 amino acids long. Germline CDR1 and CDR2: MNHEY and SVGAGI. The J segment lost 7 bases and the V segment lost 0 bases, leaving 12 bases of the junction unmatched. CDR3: CASSYSRLGGGRNEQFF. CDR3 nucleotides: TGTGCCAGCAGTTACTCGAGGCTTGGGGGAGGGCGGAATGAGCAGTTCTTC.

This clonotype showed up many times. Here the CDR3 reads CASSLHGTGDRTDTQYF. The CDR3 coding sequence is TGTGCCAGCAGCCTCCACGGGACAGGGGATAGGACAGATACGCAGTATTTT. This chain joins TRBV7-7 and TRBJ2-3; 10 bases line up with TRBD1. Germline CDR1 and CDR2: SSHAT and FNYEAQ (reference sequence). The length of the CDR3 is 17 residues. V was pared by 5 bases and J by 3 bases, with 11 bases of the junction left unmatched.

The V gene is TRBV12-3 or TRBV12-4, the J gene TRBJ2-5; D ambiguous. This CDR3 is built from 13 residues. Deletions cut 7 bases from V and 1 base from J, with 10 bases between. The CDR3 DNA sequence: TGTGCCAGCACCCTCCGCGGCCAAGAGACCCAGTACTTC. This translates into CASTLRGQETQYF.

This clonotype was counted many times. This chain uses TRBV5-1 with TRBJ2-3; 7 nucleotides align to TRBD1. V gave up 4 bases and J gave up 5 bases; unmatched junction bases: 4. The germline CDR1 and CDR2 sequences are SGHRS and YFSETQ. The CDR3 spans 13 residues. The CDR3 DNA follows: TGCGCCAGCAGCGGCCGGGACAGAGATACGCAGTATTTT. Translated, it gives CASSGRDRDTQYF.

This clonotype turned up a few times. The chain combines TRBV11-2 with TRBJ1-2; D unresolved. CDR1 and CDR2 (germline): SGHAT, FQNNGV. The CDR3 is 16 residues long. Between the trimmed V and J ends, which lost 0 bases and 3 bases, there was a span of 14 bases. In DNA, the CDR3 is TGTGCCAGCAGCTTAGATCTGGCAGGCCCATACTATGGCTACACCTTC. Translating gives CASSLDLAGPYYGYTF.

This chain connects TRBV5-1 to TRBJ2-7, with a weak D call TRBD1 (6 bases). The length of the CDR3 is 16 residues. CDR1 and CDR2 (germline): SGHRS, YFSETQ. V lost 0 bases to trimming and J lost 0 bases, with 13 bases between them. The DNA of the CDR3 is TGCGCCAGCAGCTTGGCCCCGGACAGCCTCTCCTACGAGCAGTACTTC. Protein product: CASSLAPDSLSYEQYF.

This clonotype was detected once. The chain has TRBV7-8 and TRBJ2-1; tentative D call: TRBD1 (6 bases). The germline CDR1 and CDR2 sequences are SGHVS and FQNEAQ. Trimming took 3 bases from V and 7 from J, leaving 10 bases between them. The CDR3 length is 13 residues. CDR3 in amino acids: CASSFPQGNEQFF. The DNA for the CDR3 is TGTGCCAGCAGCTTTCCACAGGGAAATGAGCAGTTCTTC. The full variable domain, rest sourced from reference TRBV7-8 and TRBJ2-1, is GAGVSQSPRYKVAKRGQDVALRCDPISGHVSLFWYQQALGQGPEFLTYFQNEAQLDKSGLPSDRFFAERPEGSVSTLKIQRTQQEDSAVYLCASSFPQGNEQFFGPGTRLTVL.

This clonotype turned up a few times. CDR3 sequence: CASSRMTGGIEAFF. The CDR3 nucleotides are TGTGCCAGCAGCAGGATGACAGGGGGCATTGAAGCTTTCTTT. The chain carries TRBV5-5 and TRBJ1-1; 10 bases are shared with TRBD1. J lost 7 bases, V lost 4 bases, and 7 bases had no gene match. This CDR3 comprises 14 residues. Germline V gene sequence: CDR1 SGHKS, CDR2 YYEKEE (reference sequence).

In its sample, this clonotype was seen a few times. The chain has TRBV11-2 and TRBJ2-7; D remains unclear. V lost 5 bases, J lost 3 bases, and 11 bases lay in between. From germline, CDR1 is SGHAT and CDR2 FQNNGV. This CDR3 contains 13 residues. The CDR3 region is CASSTLDGYEQYV. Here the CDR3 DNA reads TGTGCCAGCAGCACCTTGGACGGCTACGAGCAGTACGTC.

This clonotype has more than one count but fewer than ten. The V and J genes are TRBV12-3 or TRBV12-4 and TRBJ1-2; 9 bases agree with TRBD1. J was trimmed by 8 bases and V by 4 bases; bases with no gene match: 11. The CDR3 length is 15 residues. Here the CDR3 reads CASSSGQGILVGYTF. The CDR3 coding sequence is TGTGCCAGCAGTTCAGGACAGGGGATTCTAGTAGGCTACACCTTC.

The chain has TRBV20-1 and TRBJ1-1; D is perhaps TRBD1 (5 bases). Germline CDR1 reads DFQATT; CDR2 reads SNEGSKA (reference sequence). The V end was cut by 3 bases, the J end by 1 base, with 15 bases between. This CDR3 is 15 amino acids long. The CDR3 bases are TGCAGTGCTAGGGGTGTGGGACCGAAGAACACTGAAGCTTTCTTT. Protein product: CSARGVGPKNTEAFF.

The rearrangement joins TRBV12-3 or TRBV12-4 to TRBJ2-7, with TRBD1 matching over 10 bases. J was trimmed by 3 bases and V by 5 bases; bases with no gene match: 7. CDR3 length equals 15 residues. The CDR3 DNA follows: TGTGCCAGCAGTGCCGACAGGGGGCCCCTCTACGAGCAGTACTTC. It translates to CASSADRGPLYEQYF.